This note documents a single TCR beta chain sequence. Its target is not known. TCRdb analysed the 5' RACE reads with MiXCR anew, one entry per CDR3 protein. Found here are some 350,000 distinct CDR3 sequences, more than 8.5% of them singletons; the top ten hold roughly 18%. The data originate from a study of T cells after yellow fever vaccination. The study's findings and limits: Clonotypes shared by both compartments, CD4 and CD8, made up a small share. The study re-detected most primary-vaccination clones after the booster (roughly 96% CD4, almost 90% CD8). Peak timing came faster in the weaker secondary response, day 5 versus 15.

The CDR3 is made up of 12 amino acids. Germline CDR1 SGHTA, CDR2 FQGNSA. V dropped 5 bases and J dropped 6 bases, with 11 bases sitting between them. This material consisted of PBMCs, taken on the day of the first yellow fever vaccination. V and J are TRBV7-2 and TRBJ2-7, with unresolved D. This TCR was recovered from a man aged 18 to 35 who received the YFV17D yellow fever vaccine. In DNA form, the CDR3 reads TGTGCCAGCAGCCGATCTCGAAGCGAGCAGTACTTC. It yields the protein CASSRSRSEQYF.